This T cell receptor beta chain comes out of a study of T cell responses to AZD1222 COVID-19 vaccine. Study-wide findings and caveats: Nearly half of spike-specific TCRs reportedly go after variant regions that carry no mutations. Repertoire sampling occurred only after the peak T cell response. At baseline, seropositivity was found in only five or six AZD1222 recipients.

Pooling was applied to second doses at about 4 or about 12 weeks. Turning to this clone: Its matching antigen is unknown.

Produced via immunoSEQ multiplex PCR; TCRdb's table is partial and in-frame only. The sample gives about 110,000 clones, about 95% of which show up once; approximately 2.8% is in the top ten. CDR1 is MGHDK, CDR2 SYGVNS, per germline. The CDR3 has 15 residues. The junction had 5 bases not matched to a gene; V was cut back by 3 bases and J by 7 bases. The material sequenced was peripheral blood, taken 28 days after the second AZD1222 dose. The chain links TRBV25-1 to TRBJ1-4, with 10 bases lining up with TRBD1. This sequence was found in an adult who received the AZD1222 COVID-19 vaccine. The DNA of the CDR3 is TGTGCCAGCAGTGATCCGGGACAGGGGCTTGAAAAACTGTTTTTT. It codes for CASSDPGQGLEKLFF.